The 20 T cell receptor beta chains presented below share a single source sample, sequenced in a study of sequential checkpoint blockade in melanoma. The repertoire was sequenced with immunoSEQ multiplex PCR; TCRdb's copy has only in-frame clones and lacks some. The table records 20,000 or so clones, about two thirds of them present only once. Treatment given: randomized to nivolumab then ipilimumab (arm A) or the reverse (arm B). The source was CD8+ T cells sorted from blood (inferred from file names), collected from a patient given nivolumab and ipilimumab in sequence. The receptors here all came from a human donor with melanoma.

The CDR3 protein is CASSFPDRGGHNEQFF. Written as DNA, the CDR3 is TGTGCCAGCAGTTTCCCGGACAGGGGTGGGCACAATGAGCAGTTCTTC. The rearrangement links TRBV6-5 to TRBJ2-1; 9 positions match TRBD1. Germline trimming cut 4 bases from V and 5 bases from J; bases unmatched to any gene: 9. The CDR3 has 16 amino acids. Germline V gene lookup returns CDR1 MNHEY and CDR2 SVGAGI.

The chain employs TRBV28 and TRBJ2-1, with 8 nucleotides matching TRBD2. With V trimmed by 1 base and J by 8 bases, 10 bases remained unmatched. The CDR3 consists of 16 residues. Germline loops: CDR1 MDHEN, CDR2 SYDVKM. CDR3 nucleotides: TGTGCCAGCAGTTTATCTCCGGGACTAGTAGGAGATGAGCAGTTCTTC. Translated, it gives CASSLSPGLVGDEQFF.

The rearrangement uses TRBV30 and TRBJ2-2; no clear D gene. The germline V and J ends were trimmed by 3 bases and 9 bases, with 8 bases remaining between them. Germline values: CDR1 GTSNPN, CDR2 SVGIG (reference sequence). The CDR3 runs to 11 residues. CDR3 sequence reads: CAWRTSRELFF. The CDR3 DNA reads as TGTGCCTGGAGGACATCGCGGGAGCTGTTTTTT.

In its sample, this clone was seen once. The rearrangement links TRBV15 to TRBJ2-1; D is possibly TRBD2 (5 bases). Germline assignment: CDR1 LNHNV and CDR2 YYDKDF (reference sequence). The V gene lost 1 base and the J gene lost 8 bases, with 12 bases spanning the gap. CDR3 length equals 14 residues. CDR3 nucleotide sequence: TGTGCCACCAGCAGAGGGTGGGTGGGAGATGAGCAGTTCTTC. Protein: CATSRGWVGDEQFF.

The chain links TRBV27 to TRBJ1-4, with 10 bases aligning to TRBD1. The CDR3 runs 15 residues. Germline CDR1 is MNHEY and CDR2 is SMNVEV (reference sequence). Trimming cost V 5 bases and J 6 bases; bases outside gene matches: 6. CDR3 region: CASSPGQGHYEKLFF. CDR3 coding DNA: TGTGCCAGCAGTCCGGGACAGGGGCACTATGAAAAACTGTTTTTT.

The rearrangement uses TRBV6-6 and TRBJ2-1; D remains unclear. This CDR3 has 16 amino acids. Looked up from germline, CDR1 is MNHNY and CDR2 is SVGAGI (reference sequence). The V gene lost 0 bases and the J gene lost 0 bases, with 9 bases spanning the gap. CDR3 sequence: CASSYSSLSSYNEQFF. In DNA, the CDR3 is TGTGCCAGCAGTTACTCGAGTTTGAGCTCCTACAATGAGCAGTTCTTC.

The chain recombines TRBV15 with TRBJ2-7, with 7 bases aligning to TRBD2. CDR1 is LNHNV, CDR2 YYDKDF, per germline (reference sequence). V lost 1 base to trimming and J lost 6 bases; unmatched junction nucleotides: 6. The CDR3 sequence is 14 residues long. The CDR3 region has the DNA TGTGCCACCAGCAGAGTTGGGGAGGGGCCCGAGCAGTACTTC. Encoded protein: CATSRVGEGPEQYF.

The chain is built from TRBV27 and TRBJ2-1; 8 bases match TRBD2. V lost 0 bases and J lost 6; bases outside the gene matches: 4. This CDR3 spans 15 amino acids. In germline, CDR1 is MNHEY, CDR2 SMNVEV (reference sequence). CDR3 DNA: TGTGCCAGCAGTTTATCCGGGGGGGCCTTCAATGAGCAGTTCTTC. Its translation is CASSLSGGAFNEQFF.

This clone has only a few counts. V is TRBV28 and J is TRBJ2-3, with 7 bases matching TRBD1. Per the germline V gene, CDR1 is MDHEN and CDR2 is SYDVKM. This CDR3 comprises 15 residues. V lost 4 bases and J lost 0; bases outside the gene matches: 4. CDR3 sequence reads: CASSYRTGSTDTQYF. The CDR3 coding sequence is TGTGCCAGCAGTTATCGGACAGGTAGCACAGATACGCAGTATTTT.

The CDR3 DNA follows: TGTGCCAGCAGCTTAGCCCGGACAGCCATCTACAATGAGCAGTTCTTC. It yields the protein CASSLARTAIYNEQFF. The rearrangement joins TRBV7-9 to TRBJ2-1, with D perhaps matching TRBD1 (6 bases). The CDR3 consists of 16 residues. Germline CDR1 reads SEHNR; CDR2 reads FQNEAQ (reference sequence). Trimming cost V 0 bases and J 3 bases, with 12 bases left between them.

The chain is built from TRBV7-6 and TRBJ2-5, with D maybe TRBD2 (5 bases). Near its end, the DNA agrees better with TRBJ2-7, so the J call may be wrong. This CDR3 comprises 15 residues. Per the germline V gene, CDR1 is SGHVS and CDR2 is FNYEAQ. CDR3 in amino acids: CASSPSGSDPYEQYF. As DNA, the CDR3 is TGTGCCAGCAGCCCCTCGGGGTCCGACCCCTACGAGCAGTACTTC.

The rearrangement joins TRBV11-2 to TRBJ2-7, with D possibly TRBD2 on 6 matching bases. The CDR3 consists of 13 residues. Germline V gene lookup returns CDR1 SGHAT and CDR2 FQNNGV. The CDR3 DNA reads as TGTGCTGACTCCCCCGGGGGACCCTACGAGCAGTACTTC. It is translated as CADSPGGPYEQYF.

This clone qualifies as large. Other DNA sequences in the sample encode the same CDR3. V and J are TRBV6-5 and TRBJ1-2; 11 bases line up with TRBD1. The junction had 4 bases not matched to a gene; V was cut back by 8 bases and J by 5 bases. The CDR3 runs to 13 residues. Germline V gives CDR1 MNHEY, CDR2 SVGAGI. CDR3 residues: CASSGTGGYGYTF. The CDR3 region has the DNA TGTGCCAGCTCCGGGACAGGGGGATATGGCTACACCTTC.

This clone turned up a few times. This rearrangement joins TRBV7-8 to TRBJ2-1, with 8 bases identical to TRBD2. Germline loops: CDR1 SGHVS, CDR2 FQNEAQ. The V and J ends lost 1 base and 4 bases, in that order; junction bases with no gene match: 12. The CDR3 has 18 amino acids. Here the CDR3 reads CASSLVTSGYPSYNEQFF. CDR3 sequence (DNA): TGTGCCAGCAGCTTAGTTACTAGCGGCTATCCGTCTTACAATGAGCAGTTCTTC. Based on the CDR3 plus reference TRBV7-8 and TRBJ2-1, the full variable domain is GAGVSQSPRYKVAKRGQDVALRCDPISGHVSLFWYQQALGQGPEFLTYFQNEAQLDKSGLPSDRFFAERPEGSVSTLKIQRTQQEDSAVYLCASSLVTSGYPSYNEQFFGPGTRLTVL.

The table lists this clone with a few counts. The rearrangement uses TRBV6-5 and TRBJ2-5; D possibly corresponds to TRBD1 (6 bases). The DNA end favors TRBJ2-7, so the J call may be wrong. The CDR3 contains 14 residues. Germline assignment: CDR1 MNHEY and CDR2 SVGAGI. The DNA for the CDR3 is TGTGCCAGCAGTTACGAGGACAGCTCCTACGAGCAGTACTTC. It translates to CASSYEDSSYEQYF.

The rearrangement joins TRBV2 to TRBJ1-1, with D perhaps matching TRBD1 (5 bases). Germline V gene lookup returns CDR1 SNHLY and CDR2 FYNNEI. The V and J ends lost 3 bases and 3 bases respectively, with 14 bases between them. The CDR3 is made up of 15 amino acids. The CDR3 spells CASSDEWTSYTEAFF. The CDR3 bases are TGTGCCAGCAGTGACGAATGGACATCCTACACTGAAGCTTTCTTT.

This chain uses TRBV6-4 with TRBJ2-7, with 16 positions matching TRBD2. The length of the CDR3 is 17 residues. Unmatched junction bases numbered 9, after V lost 3 bases and J lost 7 bases. CDR1 and CDR2 (germline): MRHNA, SNTAGT. The CDR3 region has the DNA TGTGCCAGCAGTGAGCCCGGGACTAGCGGGGGGGCCGGAGAGCAGTACTTC. Its translation is CASSEPGTSGGAGEQYF.

The sample holds one count of this clone. The rearrangement uses TRBV4-1 and TRBJ2-1; D gene ambiguous. This CDR3 comprises 15 residues. Trimming cost V 4 bases and J 5 bases, with 15 bases left between them. Per germline, CDR1 MGHRA and CDR2 YSYEKL. The CDR3 DNA reads as TGCGCCAGCAGCCCAAGTCAGTTTAGCCACAATGAGCAGTTCTTC. It is translated as CASSPSQFSHNEQFF.

There are a few counts of this clone. The V call is TRBV9, the J call TRBJ2-5, with D possibly being TRBD2 (5 bases). From germline, CDR1 is SGDLS and CDR2 YYNGEE. Trimming took off 0 bases at V and 5 bases at J, with 17 bases between the two ends. This CDR3 region has 16 residues. The CDR3 protein is CASSVVGNPGGETQYF. CDR3 bases: TGTGCCAGCAGCGTAGTGGGTAACCCGGGCGGGGAGACCCAGTACTTC. Combining the CDR3 with reference TRBV9 and TRBJ2-5 gives the whole variable domain DSGVTQTPKHLITATGQRVTLRCSPRSGDLSVYWYQQSLDQGLQFLIQYYNGEERAKGNILERFSAQQFPDLHSELNLSSLELGDSALYFCASSVVGNPGGETQYFGPGTRLLVL.

This clone appeared a single time. The rearrangement uses TRBV27 and TRBJ2-5; TRBD1 might be the D (6 bases). This CDR3 has 14 residues. Germline CDR1 is MNHEY and CDR2 is SMNVEV (reference sequence). Trimming stripped 4 bases from V and 0 bases from J, with 9 bases between. Here the CDR3 DNA reads TGTGCCAGCAGTTCCCGACAGGACCAAGAGACCCAGTACTTC. Protein: CASSSRQDQETQYF.